This record concerns one T cell receptor (beta chain) sequence. Its antigen is as yet unknown. The sample is drawn from a study of shared clonotypes between healthy human individuals. Findings of the study overall: The study generally estimated greater richness for naive than memory subsets.

Using around 200 ng DNA, 32,000 or so T cell genomes, the sorted-subset replicate PCRs were run. Clones were sequenced by immunoSEQ multiplex PCR, and TCRdb holds only the in-frame ones, with some missing. The profile covers approximately 590,000 clones, with nearly 97% appearing a single time and about 0.11% taken by the ten largest. Terminally differentiated effector memory CD45RA+ cells were left out of the naive CD8 fraction, which was CD45RO-negative and positively selected for CCR7. Between the trimmed V and J ends, which lost 5 bases and 8 bases, there was a span of 21 bases. The germline CDR1 and CDR2 sequences are GTSNPN and SVGIG (reference sequence). This CDR3 has 14 amino acids.

This clonotype was sampled from a woman in her twenties or thirties in good health. The chain couples TRBV30 to TRBJ1-2; possibly TRBD1 for D (5 bases). Material: naive CD8+ T cells sorted from blood. The chain's CDR3 is CAWHPRGRVTGYTF. For the CDR3, the DNA is TGTGCCTGGCACCCGCGGGGGAGGGTCACGGGCTACACCTTC.